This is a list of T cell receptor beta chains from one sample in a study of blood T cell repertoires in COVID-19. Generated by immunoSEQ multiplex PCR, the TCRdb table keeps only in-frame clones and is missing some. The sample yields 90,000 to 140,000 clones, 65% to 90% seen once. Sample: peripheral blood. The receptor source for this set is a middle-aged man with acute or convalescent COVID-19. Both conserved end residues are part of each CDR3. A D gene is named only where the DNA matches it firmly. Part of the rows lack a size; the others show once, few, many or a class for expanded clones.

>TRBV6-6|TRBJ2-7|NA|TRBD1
CASRQNRGSSSYEQYF
TGTGCCAGCAGACAAAACAGGGGATCCAGCTCCTACGAGCAGTACTTC
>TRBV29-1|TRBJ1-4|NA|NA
CSGMGPDPHEKLFF
TGCAGCGGAATGGGGCCAGATCCACATGAAAAACTGTTTTTT
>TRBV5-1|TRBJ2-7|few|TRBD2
CASSPPGGESYEQYF
TGCGCCAGCAGCCCGCCGGGGGGGGAATCCTACGAGCAGTACTTC
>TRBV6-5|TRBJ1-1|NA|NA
CASSYGSSRRKAFF
TGTGCCAGCAGTTACGGTTCCTCGCGGCGTAAAGCTTTCTTT
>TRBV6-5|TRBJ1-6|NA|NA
CASGIQGSYNSPLHF
TGTGCCAGCGGGATTCAGGGTTCCTATAATTCACCCCTCCACTTT
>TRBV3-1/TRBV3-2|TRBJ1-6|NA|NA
CASSQEGAYNSPLHF
TGTGCCAGCAGCCAAGAGGGGGCTTATAATTCACCCCTCCACTTT
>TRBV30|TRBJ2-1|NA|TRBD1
CAWSITGGGEQFF
TGTGCCTGGAGTATTACAGGGGGCGGTGAGCAGTTCTTC
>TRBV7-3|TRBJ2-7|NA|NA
CASSPGELTFSYEQYF
TGTGCCAGCAGCCCCGGGGAGCTGACCTTCTCCTACGAGCAGTACTTC
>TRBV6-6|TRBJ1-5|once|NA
CASSYDYRASNQPQHF
TGTGCCAGCAGTTACGATTACAGGGCGAGTAATCAGCCCCAGCATTTT
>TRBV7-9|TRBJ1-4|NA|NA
CASSLAEGATNEKLFF
TGTGCCAGCAGCTTAGCCGAGGGTGCAACTAATGAAAAACTGTTTTTT
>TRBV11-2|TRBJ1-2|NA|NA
CASSPDRNYGYTF
TGTGCCAGCAGCCCCGACAGAAACTATGGCTACACCTTC
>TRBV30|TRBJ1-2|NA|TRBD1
CAWSRQGIGGYTF
TGTGCCTGGAGTAGACAGGGGATAGGAGGCTACACCTTC
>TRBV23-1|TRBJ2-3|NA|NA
CASSHPRDSSETQYF
TGCGCCAGCAGTCATCCGCGGGACAGCTCAGAGACGCAGTATTTT
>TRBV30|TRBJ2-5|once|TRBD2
CAWSPGAGGSETQYF
TGTGCCTGGAGCCCCGGGGCGGGGGGGTCCGAGACCCAGTACTTC
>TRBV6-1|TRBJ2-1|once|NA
CASSVQPLEGYNEQFF
TGTGCCAGCAGTGTACAGCCCCTTGAGGGCTACAATGAGCAGTTCTTC
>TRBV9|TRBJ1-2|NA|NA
CASSVAPLDRFYGYTF
TGTGCCAGCAGCGTAGCCCCCCTTGACAGGTTCTATGGCTACACCTTC
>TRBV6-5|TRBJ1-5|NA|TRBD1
CASSYNRQGRQPQHF
TGTGCCAGCAGTTACAACCGACAGGGCCGGCAGCCCCAGCATTTT
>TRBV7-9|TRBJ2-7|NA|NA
CASSPPWAGSYEQYF
TGTGCCAGCAGCCCTCCCTGGGCAGGATCCTACGAGCAGTACTTC
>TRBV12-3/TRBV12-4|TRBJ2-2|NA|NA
CASSFIGDGELFF
TGTGCCAGCAGTTTCATCGGGGACGGGGAGCTGTTTTTT
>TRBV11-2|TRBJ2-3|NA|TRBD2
CASSFLGGSTDTQYF
TGTGCCAGCAGCTTCCTCGGGGGGAGCACAGATACGCAGTATTTT
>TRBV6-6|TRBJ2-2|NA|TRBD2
CASSSGGRNTGELFF
TGTGCCAGCAGTTCGGGCGGGAGGAACACCGGGGAGCTGTTTTTT